Shown below are 20 T cell receptor beta chains from a single sample sequenced in a study of blood T cells in healthy people across ages (dated by TCRdb to 2015 to 2017). Receptors were amplified or captured by 5' RACE. The reads were generated on an Illumina HiSeq 2500. A second PCR of about 7 to 12 cycles was run with a J-beta primer mix and a sample-barcoded 5' primer. TCRdb reprocessing: public reads trimmed at Q25 with fastp, clones called with MiXCR, in-frame beta chains kept. Identical CDR3 protein sequences are pooled into one entry, listed with their most common genes and DNA. Here the sample has 630,000 or so distinct CDR3 sequences; approximately 31% occur a single time. The top ten clonotypes cover approximately 15% of the sample. Material: blood. All receptors come from a woman at least 80 years old in good health. Donor details come from another sample of the same person, matched by shared clones.

The chain has TRBV7-2 and TRBJ1-2; D gene uncertain. Germline V gives CDR1 SGHTA, CDR2 FQGNSA. CDR3 size: 15 residues. The V gene lost 2 bases and the J gene lost 6 bases, with 16 bases spanning the gap. Written as DNA, the CDR3 is TGTGCCAGCAGCTTACCCGGGCCCGGAGGGCATGGCTACACCTTC. Translating gives CASSLPGPGGHGYTF.

As regards this clonotype: A read error may be the cause here, since a much bigger clone is one base away. CDR3 region: CAWRVLLGGEQYF. The CDR3 nucleotides are TGTGCCTGGAGGGTACTACTGGGTGGCGAGCAGTACTTC. J is TRBJ2-7 and V is TRBV30; D call uncertain. Per the germline V gene, CDR1 is GTSNPN and CDR2 is SVGIG (reference sequence). The CDR3 loop spans 13 amino acids. Trimming removed 3 bases from V and 6 bases from J, with 15 bases in between.

This clonotype was observed a few times. This sequence may be a read error, since a much larger clone differs from it by one base. CDR3 nucleotides: TGTGCCAGCAGTTCCTCGGCGCCTGCCTACGAGCAGTACTTC. The encoded protein is CASSSSAPAYEQYF. This chain uses TRBV28 with TRBJ2-5; no definite D call. The J call may be in error: the DNA end matches TRBJ2-7 better. Germline CDR1 reads MDHEN; CDR2 reads SYDVKM. This CDR3 is built from 14 residues.

This clonotype was picked up a small number of times. The chain combines TRBV7-9 with TRBJ1-1; D unclear. The CDR3 has 13 residues. V lost 8 bases and J lost 1, with 11 bases in between. Germline V CDR1 and CDR2: SEHNR, FQNEAQ (reference sequence). CDR3 DNA sequence: TGTGCCAGCTCTGGGCTTTCGAACACTGAAGCTTTCTTT. Translation: CASSGLSNTEAFF.

The count of this clonotype is one. The rearrangement links TRBV5-1 to TRBJ1-1; the D is unclear. Germline V gene data show CDR1 as SGHRS and CDR2 as YFSETQ. The CDR3 sequence is 15 residues long. V was clipped by 0 bases and J by 0 bases, with 9 bases between them. For the CDR3, the DNA is TGCGCCAGCAGCTTGGAAATGGGCATGAACACTGAAGCTTTCTTT. Amino acid sequence: CASSLEMGMNTEAFF.

There are many counts of this clonotype. The CDR3 nucleotides read TGTGCCAGCAGTTTGAGGGGGCAAGGTGAAGCTTTCTTT. Its translation is CASSLRGQGEAFF. The rearrangement uses TRBV12-3 or TRBV12-4 and TRBJ1-1; TRBD1 matches at 7 bases. This CDR3 comprises 13 residues. Unmatched junction bases numbered 5, after V lost 3 bases and J lost 7 bases.

Ten or more counts support this clonotype. The chain carries TRBV7-2 and TRBJ2-3; no firm D call. The V gene lost 1 base and the J gene lost 4 bases, with 6 bases spanning the gap. CDR3 length: 13 amino acids. From germline, CDR1 is SGHTA and CDR2 FQGNSA. DNA of the CDR3: TGTGCCAGCAGCTTAGTCGCAGCAGATACGCAGTATTTT. Translated, it gives CASSLVAADTQYF.

The chain employs TRBV20-1 and TRBJ2-1, with D unresolved. CDR1 and CDR2 (germline): DFQATT, SNEGSKA (reference sequence). CDR3 size: 14 residues. V lost 0 bases to trimming and J lost 8 bases, with 14 bases between them. The CDR3 DNA follows: TGCAGTGCTAGAGAGGGTTCCGCGCTCGATGAGCAGTTCTTC. Its translation: CSAREGSALDEQFF.

The chain recombines TRBV5-1 with TRBJ2-1; 7 bases are shared with TRBD2. The DNA end lines up better with TRBJ2-7; the J call may be wrong. CDR1 is SGHRS, CDR2 YFSETQ, per germline. The CDR3 spans 14 residues. The CDR3 region has the DNA TGCGCCAGCACCCTTGGGGGGGGGTACAATGAGCAGTACTTC. As protein: CASTLGGGYNEQYF.

This clonotype was picked up many times. This sequence joins TRBV6-6 and TRBJ2-4, with 11 bases matching TRBD1. In germline, CDR1 is MNHNY, CDR2 SVGAGI (reference sequence). With 8 bases clipped from V and 8 bases from J, the junction kept 17 bases outside the gene matches. The CDR3 runs to 17 residues. CDR3 loop: CASADRDRGFDRDIQYF. The CDR3 nucleotides read TGTGCCAGCGCCGACCGGGACAGGGGGTTCGATCGGGACATTCAGTACTTC.

Concerning this clonotype: A much larger clone differs from this one at a single base, so this may be a read error. This chain uses TRBV27 with TRBJ1-2, with D tentatively TRBD1 (5 bases). CDR1 MNHEY and CDR2 SMNVEV come from the germline V gene (reference sequence). This CDR3 region has 15 residues. V lost 4 bases to trimming and J lost 7 bases, with 19 bases between them. This CDR3 reads CASSSGDCLTSGYTF. CDR3 DNA sequence: TGTGCCAGCAGTTCGGGGGACTGCTTAACCAGTGGCTACACCTTC.

A remark on this clonotype: It may be a read error: a sequence one base away is much more abundant. The rearrangement joins TRBV20-1 to TRBJ2-5; D assignment may be TRBD1 or TRBD2 (6 bases each). CDR3 length: 15 residues. V gave up 5 bases and J gave up 2 bases, with 18 bases separating them. Germline V lookup: CDR1 DFQATT, CDR2 SNEGSKA (reference sequence). CDR3 region: CSAGEEGGRQETQYF. The CDR3, as DNA: TGCAGTGCTGGGGAGGAGGGGGGACGGCAAGAGACCCAGTACTTC.

This clonotype was counted many times. This chain uses TRBV29-1 with TRBJ2-5; D remains ambiguous. Deletions cut 3 bases from V and 5 bases from J, with 7 bases between. The V gene's germline CDR1 is SQVTM and CDR2 ANQGSEA. The CDR3 covers 11 residues. The CDR3 DNA sequence: TGCAGCGTTGAGTTCTTGGAGACCCAGTACTTC. Translated, it gives CSVEFLETQYF. The full variable domain, completed using reference TRBV29-1 and TRBJ2-5, is SAVISQKPSRDICQRGTSLTIQCQVDSQVTMMFWYRQQPGQSLTLIATANQGSEATYESGFVIDKFPISRPNLTFSTLTVSNMSPEDSSIYLCSVEFLETQYFGPGTRLLVL.

The chain uses TRBV7-2 and TRBJ1-2; D not resolved. Germline V gene sequence: CDR1 SGHTA, CDR2 FQGNSA. The germline V and J ends were trimmed by 5 bases and 4 bases, with 14 bases remaining between them. The CDR3 runs to 14 residues. The CDR3 sequence: CASSPARSVYGYTF. The CDR3 nucleotides read TGTGCCAGCAGCCCGGCCCGGTCCGTCTATGGCTACACCTTC.

As to this clonotype: This may stem from a read error, because a much larger clone lies one nucleotide away. The gene calls are TRBV12-3 or TRBV12-4 and TRBJ2-1; TRBD1 agrees at 8 bases. The J call is in doubt because the DNA end fits TRBJ2-7 better. CDR3 length: 15 amino acids. CDR3 protein: CASSLYGTGKDEQYF. The CDR3 bases are TGTGCCAGCAGTCTCTATGGGACAGGAAAGGATGAGCAGTACTTC.

This clonotype has at least ten counts. V gene TRBV3-1 combines with J gene TRBJ1-6; the match to TRBD1 covers 10 bases. V was clipped by 4 bases and J by 10 bases; unmatched bases: 7. The CDR3 covers 15 residues. In germline, CDR1 is LGHDT, CDR2 YNNKEL (reference sequence). CDR3 DNA: TGTGCCAGCAGCCCCGGACAGGGGGTCGAATCACCCCTCCACTTT. It yields the protein CASSPGQGVESPLHF.

The gene calls are TRBV6-5 and TRBJ2-1; TRBD1 might be the D (5 bases). There are 15 residues in the CDR3. The V gene's germline CDR1 is MNHEY and CDR2 SVGAGI. Trimming removed 0 bases at V and 4 bases at J, with 10 bases between. CDR3 sequence reads: CASSYSVDSYNEQFF. DNA of the CDR3: TGTGCCAGCAGTTACTCAGTCGACAGTTACAATGAGCAGTTCTTC.

This clonotype was counted between two and nine times. A much more abundant neighbour one base away suggests this may be a read error. DNA for the CDR3: TGTGCCAGCAGAGACTCCAGTGAGCAGTACTTC. It is translated as CASRDSSEQYF. V usage is TRBV6-5 and J usage is TRBJ2-7; D remains unclear. This CDR3 spans 11 amino acids. Germline assignment: CDR1 MNHEY and CDR2 SVGAGI. V was shortened by 6 bases and J by 7 bases, with 10 bases between the two germline ends.

This clonotype appeared a few times. This chain connects TRBV30 to TRBJ2-7; D is ambiguous. Trimming took 1 base from V and 0 from J, leaving 7 bases between them. The V gene's germline CDR1 is GTSNPN and CDR2 SVGIG (reference sequence). The CDR3 is 13 residues long. The CDR3 here is CAWSGGVSYEQYF. CDR3 bases: TGTGCCTGGAGTGGGGGTGTCTCCTACGAGCAGTACTTC.

This clonotype was seen many times. V usage is TRBV6-5 and J usage is TRBJ2-4, with 7 bases lining up with TRBD2. The CDR3 sequence is 15 residues long. Germline V gives CDR1 MNHEY, CDR2 SVGAGI. V lost 5 bases to trimming and J lost 5 bases; unmatched junction nucleotides: 9. This CDR3 reads CASSRAGNGENIQYF. CDR3 nucleotide sequence: TGTGCCAGCAGTAGAGCGGGGAACGGGGAAAACATTCAGTACTTC.